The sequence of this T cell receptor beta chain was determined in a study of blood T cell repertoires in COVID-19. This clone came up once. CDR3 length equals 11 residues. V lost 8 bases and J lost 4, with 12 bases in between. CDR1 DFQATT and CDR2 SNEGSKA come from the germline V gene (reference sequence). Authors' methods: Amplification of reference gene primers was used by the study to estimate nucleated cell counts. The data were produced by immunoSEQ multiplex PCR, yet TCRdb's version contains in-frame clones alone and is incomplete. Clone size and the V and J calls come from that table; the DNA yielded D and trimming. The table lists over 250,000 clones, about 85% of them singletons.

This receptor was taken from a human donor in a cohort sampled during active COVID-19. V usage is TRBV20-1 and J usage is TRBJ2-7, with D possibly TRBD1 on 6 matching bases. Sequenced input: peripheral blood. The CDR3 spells CSSGDRYEQYF. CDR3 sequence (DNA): TGCAGTTCAGGGGATAGGTACGAGCAGTACTTC.